This T cell receptor (beta chain) was identified in a study of T cells in Graves' hyperthyroidism and ophthalmopathy. This clonotype was detected only once. TCR beta CDR3 regions were amplified from RNA. The HTBI set primed first-round TCR CDR3 RT-PCR. TCRdb recomputed calls from the multiplex PCR reads with MiXCR, one row per CDR3 protein. Altogether about 690,000 distinct CDR3 sequences are present, approximately 15% being singletons, with the ten largest covering 15% to 19%. Patients counted as stable if ophthalmopathy did not develop within 18 months. The V gene's germline CDR1 is SGHTA and CDR2 FQGTGA. Trimming shortened V by 2 bases and J by 5 bases, and 5 bases separated the two germline ends. There are 12 residues in the CDR3.

The sequencing input was blood. The receptor's source is a man between 50 and 59 years old with Graves' hyperthyroidism. This chain connects TRBV7-3 to TRBJ2-3; D remains unclear. The CDR3 is CASSLSQDTQYF. The CDR3 DNA sequence: TGTGCCAGCAGCTTATCACAAGATACGCAGTATTTT. Full variable domain (rest looked up from reference TRBV7-3 and TRBJ2-3): GAGVSQTPSNKVTEKGKYVELRCDPISGHTALYWYRQSLGQGPEFLIYFQGTGAADDSGLPNDRFFAVRPEGSVSTLKIQRTERGDSAVYLCASSLSQDTQYFGPGTRLTVL.